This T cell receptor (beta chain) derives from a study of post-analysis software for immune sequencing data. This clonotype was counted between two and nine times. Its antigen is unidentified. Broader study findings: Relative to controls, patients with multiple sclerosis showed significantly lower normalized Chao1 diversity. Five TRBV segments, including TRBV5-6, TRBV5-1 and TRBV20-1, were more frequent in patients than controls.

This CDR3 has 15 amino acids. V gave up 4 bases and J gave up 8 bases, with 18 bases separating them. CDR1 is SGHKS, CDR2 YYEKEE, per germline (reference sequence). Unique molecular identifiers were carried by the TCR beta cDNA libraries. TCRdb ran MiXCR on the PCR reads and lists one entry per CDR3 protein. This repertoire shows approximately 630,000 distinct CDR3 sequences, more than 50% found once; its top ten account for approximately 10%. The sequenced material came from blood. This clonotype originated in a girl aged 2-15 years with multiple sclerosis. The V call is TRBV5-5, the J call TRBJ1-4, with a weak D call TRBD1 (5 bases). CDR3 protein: CASSPSGPGEEKLFF. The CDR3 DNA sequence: TGTGCCAGCAGCCCTTCGGGGCCCGGCGAGGAAAAACTGTTTTTT.